The text below deals with one T cell receptor (beta chain). The sample originates from a study of PD-L1 blockade in urothelial cancer. CDR3 length: 13 amino acids. V was clipped by 4 bases and J by 5 bases; unmatched bases: 1. The germline CDR1 and CDR2 sequences are KGHSH and LQKENI. Time point in this sample: peripheral blood 6 weeks after treatment start. Clones were sequenced by immunoSEQ multiplex PCR, and TCRdb holds only the in-frame ones, with some missing. Of about 45,000 clones listed, approximately 82% were seen once; the top ten hold about 13%. The sequence derives from a man in his 60s with urothelial cancer. The material sequenced was PBMCs, taken around atezolizumab (anti-PD-L1) treatment. V is TRBV18 and J is TRBJ2-5; 10 bases match TRBD2. The CDR3 loop reads CASSRTSGETQYF. The CDR3 coding sequence is TGTGCCAGCTCACGGACTAGCGGTGAGACCCAGTACTTC. The full variable domain, in which reference TRBV18 and TRBJ2-5 provide the parts outside the CDR3, is NAGVMQNPRHLVRRRGQEARLRCSPMKGHSHVYWYRQLPEEGLKFMVYLQKENIIDESGMPKERFSAEFPKEGPSILRIQQVVRGDSAAYFCASSRTSGETQYFGPGTRLLVL.